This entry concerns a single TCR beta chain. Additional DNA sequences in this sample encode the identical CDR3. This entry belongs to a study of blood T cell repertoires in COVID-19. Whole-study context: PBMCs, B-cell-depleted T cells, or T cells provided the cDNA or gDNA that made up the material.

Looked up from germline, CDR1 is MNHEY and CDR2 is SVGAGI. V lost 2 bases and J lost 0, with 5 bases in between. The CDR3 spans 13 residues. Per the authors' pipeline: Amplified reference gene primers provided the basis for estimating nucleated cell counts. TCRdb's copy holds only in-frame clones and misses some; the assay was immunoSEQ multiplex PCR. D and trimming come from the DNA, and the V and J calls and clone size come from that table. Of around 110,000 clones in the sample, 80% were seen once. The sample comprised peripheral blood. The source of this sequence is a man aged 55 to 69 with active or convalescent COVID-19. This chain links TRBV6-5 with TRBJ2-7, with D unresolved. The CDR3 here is CASSYRSSYEQYF. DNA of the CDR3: TGTGCCAGCAGTTACCGGAGCTCCTACGAGCAGTACTTC.